These T cell receptor beta chains were read from a single sample in a study of Ad26.COV2.S vaccination and SARS-CoV-2 variants. Libraries were prepared by immunoSEQ multiplex PCR; TCRdb keeps only in-frame clonotypes and omits some of them. The data hold hundreds of thousands of clones, with roughly nine tenths observed a single time. This specimen was peripheral blood, taken in a trial of Ad26.COV2.S vaccine versus placebo. These receptor sequences come from a person aged 18-65 years who received the Ad26.COV2.S COVID-19 vaccine or a placebo. Each CDR3 is given with its conserved first and last residue. A D gene is named only where the DNA matches it firmly. Size is omitted from some rows. Given values are once, few, many or a class for expanded clones.

CDR3 DNA: TGTGCCAGCAGTTACTTGGGACTAGCCTCCTACAATGAGCAGTTCTTC
CDR3 protein: CASSYLGLASYNEQFF
clone size: NA
D gene: TRBD2
V gene: TRBV6-5
J gene: TRBJ2-1

CDR3 DNA: TGTGCCAGCAGACGGGGCCTAGGGGGCACTGAAGCTTTCTTT
CDR3 protein: CASRRGLGGTEAFF
clone size: NA
D gene: NA
V gene: TRBV6-6
J gene: TRBJ1-1

CDR3 DNA: TGTGCCAGCAGTCTGTACTCTGGGGCCAACGTCCTGACTTTC
CDR3 protein: CASSLYSGANVLTF
clone size: NA
D gene: NA
V gene: TRBV28
J gene: TRBJ2-6

CDR3 DNA: TGTGCCAGCAGCCCAAGGACAGCTAGCACAGATACGCAGTATTTT
CDR3 protein: CASSPRTASTDTQYF
clone size: NA
D gene: NA
V gene: TRBV9
J gene: TRBJ2-3

CDR3 DNA: TGTGCCAGCAGCTTAGTCCGGGCGACAAATGAAAAACTGTTTTTT
CDR3 protein: CASSLVRATNEKLFF
clone size: NA
D gene: NA
V gene: TRBV5-5
J gene: TRBJ1-4

CDR3 DNA: TGTGCCAGCAGCTTGAGTGGAAACACCATATATTTT
CDR3 protein: CASSLSGNTIYF
clone size: NA
D gene: NA
V gene: TRBV5-6
J gene: TRBJ1-3

CDR3 DNA: TGTGCCAGCAGCGTGGGACCGAGCTCTGGAAACACCATATATTTT
CDR3 protein: CASSVGPSSGNTIYF
clone size: NA
D gene: NA
V gene: TRBV9
J gene: TRBJ1-3

CDR3 DNA: TGCGCCAGCCGCAGACAGGCAGGCACTGAAGCTTTCTTT
CDR3 protein: CASRRQAGTEAFF
clone size: few
D gene: NA
V gene: TRBV10-2
J gene: TRBJ1-1

CDR3 DNA: TGTGCCAGCAGCTTAATGGGAATTTCTAGCACAGATACGCAGTATTTT
CDR3 protein: CASSLMGISSTDTQYF
clone size: once
D gene: NA
V gene: TRBV7-2
J gene: TRBJ2-3

CDR3 DNA: TGCGCCAGCCAGACTAGCGGGAGCCTCTATGAGCAGTTCTTC
CDR3 protein: CASQTSGSLYEQFF
clone size: NA
D gene: TRBD2
V gene: TRBV5-1
J gene: TRBJ2-1

CDR3 DNA: TGCAGTGCAGGGGACCTCTATGGCTACACCTTC
CDR3 protein: CSAGDLYGYTF
clone size: NA
D gene: NA
V gene: TRBV20-1
J gene: TRBJ1-2

CDR3 DNA: TGTGCCAGCAGTTTAGTTCAGGGCGGAGAGCAGTTCTTC
CDR3 protein: CASSLVQGGEQFF
clone size: once
D gene: NA
V gene: TRBV27
J gene: TRBJ2-1

CDR3 DNA: TGTGCCAGCAGCTACGGACAGGGAACTAATGAAAAACTGTTTTTT
CDR3 protein: CASSYGQGTNEKLFF
clone size: NA
D gene: TRBD1
V gene: TRBV9
J gene: TRBJ1-4

CDR3 DNA: TGTGCCAGCAGCTCCGACCCTTCCCATGGCTACACCTTC
CDR3 protein: CASSSDPSHGYTF
clone size: NA
D gene: NA
V gene: TRBV7-2
J gene: TRBJ1-2

CDR3 DNA: TGTGCCTGGGAGACAGGGGGCTCCTACAATGAGCAGTTCTTC
CDR3 protein: CAWETGGSYNEQFF
clone size: NA
D gene: TRBD1
V gene: TRBV30
J gene: TRBJ2-1

CDR3 DNA: TGTGCCAGCAGCTACCGACTATTCCACAATGAGCAGTTCTTC
CDR3 protein: CASSYRLFHNEQFF
clone size: NA
D gene: NA
V gene: TRBV7-2
J gene: TRBJ2-1

CDR3 DNA: TGTGCCAGCAGCCAAGATAAGTGGCTAGCGGGGGGGAATGAGCAGTTCTTC
CDR3 protein: CASSQDKWLAGGNEQFF
clone size: once
D gene: TRBD2
V gene: TRBV4-2
J gene: TRBJ2-1

CDR3 DNA: TGTGCCAGCAGCCCGGGGACAGGGGCCTTACAGCCCCAGCATTTT
CDR3 protein: CASSPGTGALQPQHF
clone size: NA
D gene: TRBD1
V gene: TRBV7-2
J gene: TRBJ1-5

CDR3 DNA: TGTGCCAGCAGTGAAAGCCCTCAGTACACTGAAGCTTTCTTT
CDR3 protein: CASSESPQYTEAFF
clone size: NA
D gene: NA
V gene: TRBV2
J gene: TRBJ1-1

CDR3 DNA: TGCGCCAGCAGCCAAGGCCTACGGGGGCTAGACACTGAAGCTTTCTTT
CDR3 protein: CASSQGLRGLDTEAFF
clone size: NA
D gene: NA
V gene: TRBV4-1
J gene: TRBJ1-1

CDR3 DNA: TGTGCCAGCAGATACAGGGAAGCCTACGAGCAGTACTTC
CDR3 protein: CASRYREAYEQYF
clone size: NA
D gene: NA
V gene: TRBV5-6
J gene: TRBJ2-7

CDR3 DNA: TGTGCCAGCACCTTAAACGCGGGCAATGAGCAGTTCTTC
CDR3 protein: CASTLNAGNEQFF
clone size: NA
D gene: NA
V gene: TRBV2
J gene: TRBJ2-1

CDR3 DNA: TGTGCCAGCAGTCTTGCCGGGGCAGCAGAAAATGAAAAACTGTTTTTT
CDR3 protein: CASSLAGAAENEKLFF
clone size: NA
D gene: NA
V gene: TRBV7-2
J gene: TRBJ1-4

CDR3 DNA: TGTGCCAGCAGCCCGGACCCGACCCCCGGGGAGCTGTTTTTT
CDR3 protein: CASSPDPTPGELFF
clone size: few
D gene: NA
V gene: TRBV5-4
J gene: TRBJ2-2

CDR3 DNA: TGCGCCAGCAGCCCGCTTCTAGCGGGGAAAGAGACCCAGTACTTC
CDR3 protein: CASSPLLAGKETQYF
clone size: NA
D gene: TRBD2
V gene: TRBV4-3
J gene: TRBJ2-5

CDR3 DNA: TGTGCCAGTAGTCGGGGGTACTATGGCTACACCTTC
CDR3 protein: CASSRGYYGYTF
clone size: NA
D gene: NA
V gene: TRBV19
J gene: TRBJ1-2

CDR3 DNA: TGTGCCATCCGGACTAGCGGGGGGTCTAGCTACAATGAGCAGTTCTTC
CDR3 protein: CAIRTSGGSSYNEQFF
clone size: NA
D gene: TRBD2
V gene: TRBV10-3
J gene: TRBJ2-1

CDR3 DNA: TGTGCCAGCAGCCCCCGCGAGGGAGGTTCACCCCTCCACTTT
CDR3 protein: CASSPREGGSPLHF
clone size: NA
D gene: NA
V gene: TRBV3-1/TRBV3-2
J gene: TRBJ1-6